A selection of T cell receptor beta chains follows, all from one sample in a study of T cells in localized non-small cell lung cancer. Sequencing used immunoSEQ multiplex PCR; TCRdb keeps in-frame clones, though not all of them. The data contain 5,400 or so clones, about 85% of them singletons. Specimen: PBMCs, collected before any cancer treatment. Every receptor here comes from a woman between 35 and 70 years old with stage II lung adenocarcinoma. CDR3s include the opening cysteine and the closing phenylalanine or tryptophan. A D gene is named only where the DNA matches it firmly. Expanded clones get a size class; other rows say once, few or many, or leave the size out.

d_call	v_call	clone_size	j_call	cdr3_nt	cdr3_aa
TRBD1	TRBV29-1	large	TRBJ2-7	TGCAGCGTGAGGGGACAGGGCCCCAAGGGGGATTGGGAGCAGTACTTC	CSVRGQGPKGDWEQYF
-	TRBV6-6	-	TRBJ2-7	TGTGCCAGCAGTTACAATCCCCGGCAGGGGCGTTACGAGCAGTACTTC	CASSYNPRQGRYEQYF
-	TRBV7-9	-	TRBJ2-7	TGTGCCAGTAATTTGGACGACAGGCTAGCCTACGAGCAGTACTTC	CASNLDDRLAYEQYF
-	TRBV7-2	-	TRBJ2-2	TGTGCCAGCAGCCTGATCCGGAACTCAGGGCAGGAGCTGTTTTTT	CASSLIRNSGQELFF
-	TRBV7-8	-	TRBJ2-5	TGTGCCAGCAGACCGGGCGGAGAGACCCAGTACTTC	CASRPGGETQYF
-	TRBV9	-	TRBJ2-3	TGTGCCAGCAGCGTAGAGGGCGGCACAGATACGCAGTATTTT	CASSVEGGTDTQYF
TRBD2	TRBV7-9	few	TRBJ2-2	TGTGCCAGCAGCCCCCACAGACTAGCGGGAGTCACCGGGGAGCTGTTTTTT	CASSPHRLAGVTGELFF
TRBD1	TRBV5-4	-	TRBJ1-4	TGTGCCAGCAGCTCGCAGGGGACAGGGGGTGAAAAACTGTTTTTT	CASSSQGTGGEKLFF
-	TRBV7-9	-	TRBJ2-5	TGTGCCAGCAGCTTAGACAGTGGAGAGACCCAGTACTTC	CASSLDSGETQYF
TRBD1	TRBV6-5	-	TRBJ1-6	TGTGCCAGCAGTCCTCAGGGGGTTGCTTCACCCCTCCACTTT	CASSPQGVASPLHF
-	TRBV25-1	-	TRBJ1-6	TGTGCCAGCAGTGAAATAGGTAATTCACCCCTCCACTTT	CASSEIGNSPLHF
-	TRBV10-2	-	TRBJ1-5	TGCGCCAGCAGTGGGACCAACCAGGGGTTCATTCAGCCCCAGCATTTT	CASSGTNQGFIQPQHF
TRBD2	TRBV27	-	TRBJ2-5	TGTGCCAGCAGGCGGGAGATAGGCCAAGAGACCCAGTACTTC	CASRREIGQETQYF
-	TRBV18	-	TRBJ2-5	TGTGCCAGCTCAGAGCAAGAGACCCAGTACTTC	CASSEQETQYF
TRBD1	TRBV6-1	few	TRBJ2-5	TGTTCTCTAGCAGTGACAGGGGGTTTGGGGACCCAGTACTTC	CSLAVTGGLGTQYF
-	TRBV6-1	-	TRBJ1-2	TGTGCCAGCACCCAGGGGCACGGCTACACCTTC	CASTQGHGYTF
TRBD1	TRBV18	-	TRBJ1-4	TGTGCCAGCTCACCCGTGACAGGGAATGAAAAACTGTTTTTT	CASSPVTGNEKLFF
-	TRBV15	-	TRBJ1-5	TGTGCCACCAGCACTTCCGGGACTGCGAATCAGCCCCAGCATTTT	CATSTSGTANQPQHF
-	TRBV4-3	-	TRBJ2-4	TGCGCCAGCAGCCAAGAATCGGGTATAAATGACGGCATTCAGTACTTC	CASSQESGINDGIQYF
-	TRBV4-2	-	TRBJ2-1	TGTGCCAGCAGCCAAGATAAGAGTGTAAACAATGAGCAGTTCTTC	CASSQDKSVNNEQFF
TRBD1	TRBV6-6	-	TRBJ1-5	TGTGCCAGCAGTTCACAGGGGAATCAGCCCCAGCATTTT	CASSSQGNQPQHF
-	TRBV18	-	TRBJ1-2	TGTGCCAGCTCACTTGAACCAACAGGGTCCCGGGGCTATGGCTACACCTTC	CASSLEPTGSRGYGYTF
-	TRBV29-1	-	TRBJ1-1	TGCAGCACATCTGGGGGCGACACTGAAGCTTTCTTT	CSTSGGDTEAFF
-	TRBV5-5	once	TRBJ2-6	TGTGCCAGCAGCTTATCGGTCTCTGGGGCCAACGTCCTGACTTTC	CASSLSVSGANVLTF
-	TRBV6-5	-	TRBJ1-5	TGTGCCAGCAGTTACGTTGGAGGCAATCAGCCCCAGCATTTT	CASSYVGGNQPQHF
TRBD2	TRBV10-1	-	TRBJ2-1	TGCGCCAGCAGTGAATTATGCGGGAGCGGCTATGAGCAGTTCTTC	CASSELCGSGYEQFF
-	TRBV19	-	TRBJ2-3	TGTGCCAGTAGCTTACCGGGGGAGTTTGGGGATACGCAGTATTTT	CASSLPGEFGDTQYF
-	TRBV27	-	TRBJ2-1	TGTGCCAGCAGTCCCATGGGGGGGGGCCTCGACAATGAGCAGTTCTTC	CASSPMGGGLDNEQFF
-	TRBV28	-	TRBJ2-7	TGTGCCAGCAGTTTATTCGCGGATTTCTACGAGCAGTACTTC	CASSLFADFYEQYF
-	TRBV9	once	TRBJ2-5	TGTGCCAGCAGCGTAGCCGGCCAAGAGACCCAGTACTTC	CASSVAGQETQYF
-	TRBV28	-	TRBJ2-2	TGTGCCAGCAGGGGGAACACCGGGGAGCTGTTTTTT	CASRGNTGELFF
-	TRBV18	-	TRBJ2-7	TGTGCCAGCTCACCACAAAAATTCCCGAGCGAGCAGTACTTC	CASSPQKFPSEQYF
-	TRBV6-6	-	TRBJ2-7	TGTGCCAGCAGTCCACAGGACTACGAGCAGTACTTC	CASSPQDYEQYF
-	TRBV9	-	TRBJ2-7	TGTGCCAGCAGCGTCGGGGTACCGGTTTACGAGCAGTACTTC	CASSVGVPVYEQYF
-	TRBV4-2	-	TRBJ1-3	TGTGCCAGCAGCCAAGATCGCAGGGCGAACACCATATATTTT	CASSQDRRANTIYF
-	TRBV2	-	TRBJ1-5	TGTGCCAGCAGTGAAGTCGGTTCCCCCGTAAATCAGCCCCAGCATTTT	CASSEVGSPVNQPQHF
-	TRBV2	-	TRBJ2-2	TGTGCCAGCACGTCTGGGACGGAGCTGTTTTTT	CASTSGTELFF